Following are 14 T cell receptor beta chains from one sample sequenced in a study of T-cell reconstitution after alpha-beta-depleted transplantation in children. Preparation of the TCRbeta library was carried out with unique molecular identifiers. TCRdb reanalysed the PCR reads using MiXCR and keeps one entry per CDR3 protein. There are some 300,000 distinct CDR3 sequences in the sample; around 9.1% occur only once, and 7.5% lies in the top ten. Sequenced here: PBMCs, sampled before TCRalphabeta/CD19-depleted stem cell transplant. These receptors came from a boy younger than two with acute myeloid leukemia, due to receive a stem cell transplant.

This clonotype was counted many times. The chain has TRBV28 and TRBJ1-1; no firm D call. The V gene's germline CDR1 is MDHEN and CDR2 SYDVKM. CDR3 size: 15 residues. V was trimmed by 2 bases and J by 0 bases, leaving 10 bases between them. The DNA for the CDR3 is TGTGCCAGCAGTTTAGGTGGCCTTCTGAACACTGAAGCTTTCTTT. Amino acids: CASSLGGLLNTEAFF.

This clonotype was detected many times. The rearrangement joins TRBV29-1 to TRBJ2-1; D might be TRBD1 (7 bases). Germline loops: CDR1 SQVTM, CDR2 ANQGSEA. The ends were cut back, 5 bases at V and 0 bases at J, with 8 bases in the middle. The CDR3 has 13 amino acids. The CDR3 reads CSVQGGSYNEQFF. The CDR3 DNA is TGCAGCGTTCAGGGGGGCTCCTACAATGAGCAGTTCTTC.

The chain uses TRBV7-2 and TRBJ2-1, with 7 bases identical to TRBD1. The V and J ends lost 5 bases and 9 bases, in that order; junction bases with no gene match: 10. The germline V gene encodes CDR1 SGHTA and CDR2 FQGNSA. There are 14 residues in the CDR3. The CDR3 is CASSRDRAASEQFF. The CDR3 DNA is TGTGCCAGCAGCCGCGACAGGGCAGCGAGTGAGCAGTTCTTC. Variable domain in full (rest from reference TRBV7-2 and TRBJ2-1): GAGVSQSPSNKVTEKGKDVELRCDPISGHTALYWYRQSLGQGLEFLIYFQGNSAPDKSGLPSDRFSAERTGGSVSTLTIQRTQQEDSAVYLCASSRDRAASEQFFGPGTRLTVL.

This clonotype has ten or more counts. This chain links TRBV28 with TRBJ2-2; TRBD1 agrees at 7 bases. Germline-derived CDR1 and CDR2 are MDHEN and SYDVKM. Unmatched junction bases numbered 25, after V lost 3 bases and J lost 3 bases. The CDR3 runs to 22 residues. CDR3: CASSFPARTTRDSVPDTGELFF. The CDR3 nucleotides read TGTGCCAGCAGTTTCCCTGCCCGAACGACCCGGGACAGTGTCCCGGACACCGGGGAGCTGTTTTTT.

This clonotype occurred many times. The chain employs TRBV29-1 and TRBJ1-2; D not certain. Germline assignment: CDR1 SQVTM and CDR2 ANQGSEA. The CDR3 runs to 12 residues. Deletions cut 6 bases from V and 1 base from J, with 9 bases between. The CDR3 DNA reads TGCAGCGTGCGGACGCATAACTATGGCTACACCTTC. This codes for CSVRTHNYGYTF. Complete variable domain (other parts from reference TRBV29-1 and TRBJ1-2): SAVISQKPSRDICQRGTSLTIQCQVDSQVTMMFWYRQQPGQSLTLIATANQGSEATYESGFVIDKFPISRPNLTFSTLTVSNMSPEDSSIYLCSVRTHNYGYTFGSGTRLTVV.

Ten or more counts support this clonotype. The chain couples TRBV3-1 to TRBJ1-2; 7 bases match TRBD1. Germline assignment: CDR1 LGHDT and CDR2 YNNKEL (reference sequence). The CDR3 has 15 amino acids. The V and J ends lost 4 bases and 6 bases, in that order; junction bases with no gene match: 11. CDR3 DNA sequence: TGTGCCAGCAGCCCTCGACAGGGACGCCATAATGGCTACACCTTC. This sequence encodes CASSPRQGRHNGYTF.

This clonotype was counted at least ten times. The genes are TRBV7-3 and TRBJ2-1, with D unclear. The germline V gene has CDR1 SGHTA and CDR2 FQGTGA. V was cut by 2 bases and J by 0 bases, with 14 bases left in between. The CDR3 contains 17 residues. The CDR3 DNA reads as TGTGCCAGCAGCTTATCCCCGTTCGGCTACTCCTACAATGAGCAGTTCTTC. Residues: CASSLSPFGYSYNEQFF. Supplemented by reference TRBV7-3 and TRBJ2-1, the full variable domain reads GAGVSQTPSNKVTEKGKYVELRCDPISGHTALYWYRQSLGQGPEFLIYFQGTGAADDSGLPNDRFFAVRPEGSVSTLKIQRTERGDSAVYLCASSLSPFGYSYNEQFFGPGTRLTVL.

This clonotype was detected only a few times. The rearrangement links TRBV6-1 to TRBJ2-7; no clear D. The ends were cut back, 4 bases at V and 4 bases at J, with 11 bases in the middle. Germline V gene data show CDR1 as MNHNS and CDR2 as SASEGT. This CDR3 is built from 13 residues. CDR3 DNA: TGTGCCAGCAGTGCGGTTTATCTATACGAGCAGTACTTC. Translation gives CASSAVYLYEQYF.

This sequence joins TRBV12-3 or TRBV12-4 and TRBJ2-7; D call uncertain. V lost 1 base and J 3 bases, leaving 10 bases between the germline ends. This CDR3 comprises 14 residues. The CDR3 loop is CASSLVGPYYEQYF. CDR3 coding DNA: TGTGCCAGCAGTTTAGTCGGGCCATACTACGAGCAGTACTTC.

This clonotype was seen a handful of times. This chain joins TRBV29-1 and TRBJ2-1, with no clear D. This CDR3 contains 11 residues. The germline V gene encodes CDR1 SQVTM and CDR2 ANQGSEA. With 5 bases removed from V and 6 bases from J, the gap between germline ends came to 8 bases. The CDR3 sequence is CSVPQTNEQFF. The CDR3 DNA reads TGCAGCGTTCCCCAAACCAATGAGCAGTTCTTC.

J is TRBJ1-1 and V is TRBV12-3 or TRBV12-4; D call uncertain. V lost 3 bases and J 5 bases, leaving 7 bases between the germline ends. This CDR3 contains 12 residues. The CDR3 nucleotides read TGTGCCAGCAGTTTTTGGGTGACTGAAGCTTTCTTT. Amino acid sequence: CASSFWVTEAFF.

This clonotype was observed many times. The V and J genes are TRBV12-3 or TRBV12-4 and TRBJ2-1; 8 bases fit TRBD2. The CDR3 is 17 amino acids. V was clipped by 3 bases and J by 10 bases; unmatched bases: 17. CDR3 bases: TGTGCCAGCAGTTTTTCGCGACAAGCGGGAGTGGGGTGGGAGCAGTTCTTC. Translation gives CASSFSRQAGVGWEQFF.

This clonotype was counted ten times or more. The rearrangement uses TRBV20-1 and TRBJ1-2; 9 positions match TRBD1. The CDR3 sequence is 14 residues long. Trimming at V came to 1 base and at J to 5 bases, leaving 5 bases not matched to a gene. Germline CDR1 and CDR2: DFQATT and SNEGSKA (reference sequence). The CDR3 sequence: CSARAPGTGYGYTF. The CDR3 bases are TGCAGTGCTAGAGCGCCGGGGACAGGGTATGGCTACACCTTC.

This clonotype was found many times. The chain joins TRBV5-1 to TRBJ2-7, with no clear D. Deletions cut 4 bases from V and 0 bases from J, with 5 bases between. The CDR3 contains 12 residues. CDR1 and CDR2 from the germline V gene are SGHRS and YFSETQ. CDR3 sequence (DNA): TGCGCCAGCAGCCACGACTCCTACGAGCAGTACTTC. The encoded protein is CASSHDSYEQYF.